Listed here are 27 T cell receptor beta chains from one sample, sequenced in a study of CD8 T cells in Susac syndrome. An amount of RNA that ranged from about 0.45 to 1 ug was reverse transcribed with random hexamers. TCRdb reanalysed the immunoSEQ multiplex PCR reads using MiXCR and keeps one entry per CDR3 protein. The sample has about 130,000 distinct CDR3 sequences; approximately 95% are singletons. Input material: CD8+ T cells from PBMCs. These receptors came from a human donor with multiple sclerosis.

This rearrangement joins TRBV24-1 to TRBJ1-5, with D uncertain. The CDR3 extends over 17 amino acids. V lost 5 bases to trimming and J lost 0 bases, with 16 bases between them. Germline-derived CDR1 and CDR2 are KGHDR and SFDVKD. In nucleotides, the CDR3 is TGTGCCACCAGTGGCGGGAGATCTACCTATAGCAATCAGCCCCAGCATTTT. This encodes CATSGGRSTYSNQPQHF.

This rearrangement joins TRBV7-9 to TRBJ2-1; a possible D gene is TRBD2 (6 bases). The length of the CDR3 is 15 residues. Germline assignment: CDR1 SEHNR and CDR2 FQNEAQ (reference sequence). V was trimmed by 7 bases and J by 1 base, leaving 14 bases between them. CDR3 in amino acids: CASTVWGESYNEQFF. Written as DNA, the CDR3 is TGTGCCAGCACCGTTTGGGGGGAGTCCTACAATGAGCAGTTCTTC.

The CDR3 DNA reads TGCAGCGCAGCCGGGACAGGGGTTTTGGAGCAGTACGTC. Its protein is CSAAGTGVLEQYV. The chain uses TRBV29-1 and TRBJ2-7; 10 nucleotides align to TRBD1. V shed 7 bases, J shed 7 bases, and the junction held 10 bases outside the gene matches. This CDR3 is 13 amino acids long. The germline V gene encodes CDR1 SQVTM and CDR2 ANQGSEA.

This sequence joins TRBV4-1 and TRBJ2-2; 9 bases map to TRBD2. The CDR3 has 16 amino acids. The germline CDR1 and CDR2 sequences are MGHRA and YSYEKL. The V segment lost 0 bases and the J segment 4 bases; nucleotides outside the gene matches: 3. This chain's CDR3 is CASSQEGLAATGELFF. In DNA form, the CDR3 reads TGCGCCAGCAGCCAAGAGGGACTAGCTGCCACCGGGGAGCTGTTTTTT.

The chain joins TRBV30 to TRBJ1-2, with D perhaps matching TRBD1 (5 bases). The CDR3 sequence is 15 residues long. Trimming removed 2 bases from V and 6 bases from J, with 19 bases in between. Germline V CDR1 and CDR2: GTSNPN, SVGIG (reference sequence). The CDR3 reads CAWSPGTGHSNGYTF. The CDR3 DNA sequence: TGTGCCTGGAGTCCAGGGACTGGACATTCAAATGGCTACACCTTC.

This sequence joins TRBV15 and TRBJ1-1, with D perhaps TRBD1 (5 bases). This CDR3 has 14 amino acids. Germline V gene data show CDR1 as LNHNV and CDR2 as YYDKDF (reference sequence). The V end was cut by 5 bases, the J end by 7 bases, with 17 bases between. As DNA, the CDR3 is TGTGCCACCAGCCGACCGGGTGGGGCAAATGAAGCTTTCTTT. The encoded protein is CATSRPGGANEAFF.

V usage is TRBV7-9 and J usage is TRBJ2-7; no reliable D call. The CDR3 is 12 amino acids. The V gene's germline CDR1 is SEHNR and CDR2 FQNEAQ (reference sequence). The V gene lost 1 base and the J gene lost 2 bases, with 3 bases spanning the gap. For the CDR3, the DNA is TGTGCCAGCAGCTTAGTTACCTACGAGCAGTACTTC. Translating it yields CASSLVTYEQYF. Together with reference TRBV7-9 and TRBJ2-7, the CDR3 gives the full variable domain: DTGVSQNPRHKITKRGQNVTFRCDPISEHNRLYWYRQTLGQGPEFLTYFQNEAQLEKSRLLSDRFSAERPKGSFSTLEIQRTEQGDSAMYLCASSLVTYEQYFGPGTRLTVT.

V and J are TRBV20-1 and TRBJ2-1; 9 nucleotides agree with TRBD2. The V and J ends lost 4 bases and 4 bases, in that order; junction bases with no gene match: 2. Germline CDR1 DFQATT, CDR2 SNEGSKA (reference sequence). CDR3 length: 13 residues. The CDR3 DNA reads as TGCAGTGCTACTAGCGGGGATTACAATGAGCAGTTCTTC. Amino acids: CSATSGDYNEQFF.

This sequence joins TRBV7-9 and TRBJ1-4, with TRBD1 matching 9 bases. The J segment lost 5 bases and the V segment lost 3 bases, leaving 7 bases of the junction unmatched. The CDR3 runs to 16 residues. Germline V gives CDR1 SEHNR, CDR2 FQNEAQ (reference sequence). CDR3: CASSFSEGQGNEKLFF. CDR3 nucleotide sequence: TGTGCCAGCAGCTTCTCAGAGGGACAGGGAAATGAAAAACTGTTTTTT.

The CDR3 loop is CASSYSSIRGEQFF. The CDR3 DNA sequence: TGTGCCAGCAGTTACTCGTCCATTCGGGGTGAGCAGTTCTTC. The chain has TRBV6-5 and TRBJ2-1; maybe TRBD2 (5 bases). The CDR3 sequence is 14 residues long. With 0 bases removed from V and 9 bases from J, the gap between germline ends came to 12 bases. Per germline, CDR1 MNHEY and CDR2 SVGAGI.

V gene TRBV7-9 combines with J gene TRBJ1-4; D call uncertain. V dropped 2 bases and J dropped 6 bases, with 13 bases sitting between them. This CDR3 contains 15 residues. CDR1 and CDR2 from the germline V gene are SEHNR and FQNEAQ (reference sequence). This CDR3 is CASSLKRERDEKLFF. In DNA form, the CDR3 reads TGTGCCAGCAGCTTAAAACGGGAACGCGATGAAAAACTGTTTTTT. The whole variable domain, filled in from reference TRBV7-9 and TRBJ1-4, reads DTGVSQNPRHKITKRGQNVTFRCDPISEHNRLYWYRQTLGQGPEFLTYFQNEAQLEKSRLLSDRFSAERPKGSFSTLEIQRTEQGDSAMYLCASSLKRERDEKLFFGSGTQLSVL.

The V and J genes are TRBV30 and TRBJ1-4; a weak D match, TRBD1 (6 bases). This CDR3 is built from 15 residues. Trimming shortened V by 0 bases and J by 7 bases, and 15 bases separated the two germline ends. Looked up from germline, CDR1 is GTSNPN and CDR2 is SVGIG (reference sequence). The DNA of the CDR3 is TGTGCCTGGAGTGTATTCAGGGGAGATCTTGAAAAACTGTTTTTT. Protein product: CAWSVFRGDLEKLFF.

The chain is built from TRBV7-9 and TRBJ2-1, with D possibly TRBD1 on 6 matching bases. The CDR3 totals 14 residues. V lost 5 bases, J lost 3 bases, and 11 bases lay in between. Germline V gene sequence: CDR1 SEHNR, CDR2 FQNEAQ (reference sequence). CDR3 DNA sequence: TGTGCCAGCAGCATGGACAGAAACTACAATGAGCAGTTCTTC. Translating it yields CASSMDRNYNEQFF.

In its sample, this clonotype was seen a few times. The chain uses TRBV5-1 and TRBJ2-1; possibly TRBD2 for D (5 bases). Germline loops: CDR1 SGHRS, CDR2 YFSETQ. This CDR3 is built from 18 residues. Trimming shortened V by 1 base and J by 0 bases, and 17 bases separated the two germline ends. The CDR3 region is CASSLSSRLAGSYNEQFF. CDR3 in DNA: TGCGCCAGCAGCTTGAGCAGCCGGTTGGCGGGCTCCTACAATGAGCAGTTCTTC.

This sequence joins TRBV27 and TRBJ2-1; TRBD2 aligns across 9 bases. With V trimmed by 3 bases and J by 3 bases, 3 bases remained unmatched. Germline V gene sequence: CDR1 MNHEY, CDR2 SMNVEV (reference sequence). The CDR3 has 15 amino acids. CDR3 nucleotides: TGTGCCAGCAGTTTGGAGCGGGGGGTCTACAATGAGCAGTTCTTC. It specifies CASSLERGVYNEQFF.

The sample holds one count of this clonotype. The gene calls are TRBV20-1 and TRBJ1-1; D might be TRBD1 (5 bases). V gave up 3 bases and J gave up 11 bases, with 34 bases separating them. Germline CDR1 and CDR2: DFQATT and SNEGSKA (reference sequence). The CDR3 is made up of 18 amino acids. The CDR3 loop is CSASLSGPKGYPCGCAFF. The CDR3 nucleotides read TGCAGTGCTAGCCTGTCGGGCCCTAAGGGGTATCCGTGCGGGTGCGCTTTCTTT.

The chain recombines TRBV9 with TRBJ2-7; a possible D gene is TRBD2 (5 bases). The CDR3 is made up of 15 amino acids. Germline V lookup: CDR1 SGDLS, CDR2 YYNGEE. Trimming stripped 4 bases from V and 0 bases from J, with 14 bases between. CDR3 DNA: TGTGCCAGCAGCTCCGCAGCGGTAAGCTCCTACGAGCAGTACTTC. This translates into CASSSAAVSSYEQYF.

V is TRBV4-1 and J is TRBJ2-1, with 10 bases matching TRBD2. CDR3 length: 16 residues. The V and J ends lost 2 bases and 5 bases, in that order; junction bases with no gene match: 6. Per the germline V gene, CDR1 is MGHRA and CDR2 is YSYEKL. The CDR3 spells CASSQPSGGSNNEQFF. The CDR3 nucleotides are TGCGCCAGCAGCCAACCTAGCGGGGGCTCGAACAATGAGCAGTTCTTC.

The V and J genes are TRBV5-1 and TRBJ1-6; D gene uncertain. With 5 bases removed from V and 7 bases from J, the gap between germline ends came to 10 bases. The CDR3 extends over 13 amino acids. CDR1 and CDR2 from the germline V gene are SGHRS and YFSETQ. The CDR3 protein is CASSRRGNSPLHF. In DNA, the CDR3 is TGCGCCAGCAGTCGCCGGGGAAATTCACCCCTCCACTTT.

The chain employs TRBV6-1 and TRBJ1-5; no definite D call. CDR1 and CDR2 (germline): MNHNS, SASEGT. The CDR3 has 17 residues. V shed 3 bases and J shed 4 bases, with 19 bases lying between them. The CDR3 nucleotides read TGTGCCAGCAGTGACCTCAAGGTCGGGCGGGTTAATCAGCCCCAGCATTTT. It is translated as CASSDLKVGRVNQPQHF.

The V call is TRBV7-9, the J call TRBJ2-7; D unresolved. CDR1 and CDR2 from the germline V gene are SEHNR and FQNEAQ (reference sequence). The V end was cut by 6 bases, the J end by 2 bases, with 14 bases between. The CDR3 has 14 amino acids. The CDR3 region has the DNA TGTGCCAGCAGTACTACGGCTCGGACCTACGAGCAGTACTTC. This gives the protein CASSTTARTYEQYF. Using reference TRBV7-9 and TRBJ2-7 for the parts outside the CDR3, the full variable domain is DTGVSQNPRHKITKRGQNVTFRCDPISEHNRLYWYRQTLGQGPEFLTYFQNEAQLEKSRLLSDRFSAERPKGSFSTLEIQRTEQGDSAMYLCASSTTARTYEQYFGPGTRLTVT.

The sample holds a few counts of this clonotype. The CDR3 region has the DNA TGTGCCAGCAGCCCGGGACTAGCGGGAGGGCCTTCCTACAATGAGCAGTTCTTC. Protein product: CASSPGLAGGPSYNEQFF. This chain connects TRBV3-1 to TRBJ2-1; 16 nucleotides align to TRBD2. The CDR3 runs 18 residues. Germline CDR1 is LGHDT and CDR2 is YNNKEL (reference sequence). V lost 4 bases and J lost 1; bases outside the gene matches: 4.

The chain uses TRBV20-1 and TRBJ2-2; no clear D. Trimming pared 0 bases from V and 3 bases from J, leaving 5 bases between. The CDR3 extends over 13 amino acids. The germline V gene has CDR1 DFQATT and CDR2 SNEGSKA (reference sequence). CDR3 DNA: TGCAGTGCTAGAGACCGGGACACCGGGGAGCTGTTTTTT. As protein: CSARDRDTGELFF.

V usage is TRBV5-1 and J usage is TRBJ2-2; weak D call: TRBD1 (7 bases). The germline V gene encodes CDR1 SGHRS and CDR2 YFSETQ. V lost 4 bases, J lost 2 bases, and 15 bases lay in between. This CDR3 region has 16 residues. The CDR3 protein is CASSASGGKNTGELFF. CDR3 DNA sequence: TGCGCCAGCAGCGCCTCAGGGGGGAAAAACACCGGGGAGCTGTTTTTT.

This CDR3 is CASSHTTGLGYTF. CDR3 DNA: TGTGCCAGCAGCCATACAACCGGGCTTGGCTACACCTTC. This sequence joins TRBV7-9 and TRBJ1-2; no clear D. Germline CDR1 and CDR2: SEHNR and FQNEAQ (reference sequence). Between the trimmed V and J ends, which lost 5 bases and 7 bases, there was a span of 14 bases. The CDR3 sequence is 13 residues long.

This clonotype was seen just once. This chain links TRBV7-8 with TRBJ2-7; 9 bases align to TRBD1. The CDR3 is made up of 17 amino acids. V shed 7 bases and J 2 bases; nucleotides not matched to a gene: 15. Germline V gene data show CDR1 as SGHVS and CDR2 as FQNEAQ. The CDR3 protein is CASNLPGQGTGAYEQYV. CDR3 DNA: TGTGCCAGCAACCTGCCAGGACAGGGGACCGGGGCCTACGAGCAGTACGTC.

This clonotype was counted once. The V gene is TRBV15, the J gene TRBJ1-1, with D hard to call. Trimming left V 0 bases short and J 1 base short, with 9 bases between. The germline V gene encodes CDR1 LNHNV and CDR2 YYDKDF (reference sequence). This CDR3 comprises 15 residues. The CDR3 region has the DNA TGTGCCACCAGCAGAGAGCCAGTTCGGAACACTGAAGCTTTCTTT. This gives the protein CATSREPVRNTEAFF. Variable domain in full (rest from reference TRBV15 and TRBJ1-1): DAMVIQNPRYQVTQFGKPVTLSCSQTLNHNVMYWYQQKSSQAPKLLFHYYDKDFNNEADTPDNFQSRRPNTSFCFLDIRSPGLGDTAMYLCATSREPVRNTEAFFGQGTRLTVV.